This is a list of T cell receptor beta chains from one sample in a study of cytomegalovirus exposure and HLA in healthy donors. Clones were read by immunoSEQ multiplex PCR, and TCRdb kept only the in-frame ones, dropping some. The table lists some 93,000 clones, roughly a tenth of them singletons. Sequenced input: PBMCs. All receptors derive from a man aged 45-60 years in good health and CMV-seropositive. The CDR3 runs from the conserved cysteine through the conserved F or W. The D gene is left open where the match is weak. Clone size is not always given. Where it is, it says once, few, many or a class for expanded clones.

cdr3_nt cdr3_aa v_call d_call clone_size j_call
TGCGCCAGCAGCCAAGATCCGGGCGGGACAGGGGGGACTAATGAAAAACTGTTTTTT CASSQDPGGTGGTNEKLFF TRBV4-3 TRBD1 few TRBJ1-4
TGCGCCAGCAGCGAAGGGACAGGAGGTCAGCCCCAGCATTTT CASSEGTGGQPQHF TRBV5-1 TRBD1 few TRBJ1-5
TGCGCCAGCAGCCGGGACAAGTACCAAGAGACCCAGTACTTC CASSRDKYQETQYF TRBV5-1 NA once TRBJ2-5
TGTGCCAGCAGTCGGGACAGCTTATACGAGCAGTACTTC CASSRDSLYEQYF TRBV11-2 TRBD1 few TRBJ2-7
TGTGCCAGCAGAAAACCGTGGCGGACTAGCGGGAGGAGTACAGATACGCAGTATTTT CASRKPWRTSGRSTDTQYF TRBV7-2 TRBD2 few TRBJ2-3
TGTGCCAGCAGTTCAGTAGCGGGAGAGGAGACCCAGTACTTC CASSSVAGEETQYF TRBV28 TRBD2 few TRBJ2-5
TGTGCCAGCAGCTTCCAACAGGGGGGAACTGAAGCTTTCTTT CASSFQQGGTEAFF TRBV11-2 TRBD1 NA TRBJ1-1
TGTGCCAGCAGCCAAGTGTCCGGTTCTCGAAACACCATATATTTT CASSQVSGSRNTIYF TRBV13 NA few TRBJ1-3
TGCAGCGTTGCCGACAGGGGGCGGGAGACCCAGTACTTC CSVADRGRETQYF TRBV29-1 TRBD1 few TRBJ2-5
TGTGCCAGCAGTCGTAGCCGGGGGACGAACACTGAAGCTTTCTTT CASSRSRGTNTEAFF TRBV27 NA NA TRBJ1-1
TGCGCCAGCAGCCAAGATACTAGCGGAACCTACAATGAGCAGTTCTTC CASSQDTSGTYNEQFF TRBV4-3 TRBD2 NA TRBJ2-1
TGTGCCAGCCGACCCTCACTAGCGGCAATGGGGGTCGAGCAGTACTTC CASRPSLAAMGVEQYF TRBV28 TRBD2 NA TRBJ2-7
TGCAGCGTAAAGGGAGTAAGATTTGGGTACGAGCAGTACTTC CSVKGVRFGYEQYF TRBV29-1 NA NA TRBJ2-7
TGTGCCAGCAATACAGGAACCTACGAGCAGTACTTC CASNTGTYEQYF TRBV2 NA few TRBJ2-7
TGTGCCAGCAGTTCACTAGTGGGCAATGAGCAGTTCTTC CASSSLVGNEQFF TRBV27 NA NA TRBJ2-1
TGTGCCAGCAGTTTTTCCCACGGGTCTCCGGGCTCTGGAAACACCATATATTTT CASSFSHGSPGSGNTIYF TRBV28 NA many TRBJ1-3
TGTGCCAGCAGCCTCGGGACAGAGTATGGCTACACCTTC CASSLGTEYGYTF TRBV7-2 TRBD1 few TRBJ1-2
TGTGCCAGCAGTTTATATCCAGCGGGAGGGCCAAAGATAGCCAAAAACATTCAGTACTTC CASSLYPAGGPKIAKNIQYF TRBV28 TRBD2 few TRBJ2-4
TGTGCCAGCAGTTACTCTGGGGCCTCCTATAATTCACCCCTCCACTTT CASSYSGASYNSPLHF TRBV6-5 NA few TRBJ1-6
TGTGCCAGCAGCCTAGTTGGGACTAGCGTGGAGACCCAGTACTTC CASSLVGTSVETQYF TRBV7-2 TRBD2 NA TRBJ2-5
TGTGCCAGCAGTGACGACGGGAGGTTCGATACGCAGTATTTT CASSDDGRFDTQYF TRBV6-4 TRBD2 few TRBJ2-3
TGTGCCAGCAGAAGAGACGGGACAGGGCACAATGAGCAGTTCTTC CASRRDGTGHNEQFF TRBV6-5 TRBD1 NA TRBJ2-1
TGCGCCAGCAGCCGATTGGGACTAGCGGGAGTAAGAGAGCAGTTCTTC CASSRLGLAGVREQFF TRBV5-1 TRBD2 NA TRBJ2-1
TGTGCCATCAGTGGACAGAGCTCCTACGAGCAGTACTTC CAISGQSSYEQYF TRBV10-3 NA NA TRBJ2-7
TGTGCCAGCAGATCCGACAGGCTGGGCGGCTACACCTTC CASRSDRLGGYTF TRBV6-6 NA NA TRBJ1-2